These 5 T cell receptor beta chains originate from one sample sequenced in a study of beta chain features in type 1 diabetes. cDNA synthesis used the whole RNA isolate, giving expressed TCRB sequences. Repertoires were generated with immunoSEQ multiplex PCR, while TCRdb's copy carries only in-frame clones and drops some. The sample lists under 300,000 clones, 25% to 30% occurring once. Sequencing was done on a sample of central memory CD4+ T cells from blood. The receptors stem from a man between 25 and 39 years old in good health.

The chain has TRBV6-5 and TRBJ2-3; 9 positions match TRBD1. The CDR3 totals 15 residues. Germline V gene sequence: CDR1 MNHEY, CDR2 SVGAGI. V shed 6 bases, J shed 5 bases, and the junction held 9 bases outside the gene matches. CDR3 in amino acids: CASSTGTGKGDTQYF. Written as DNA, the CDR3 is TGTGCCAGCAGCACCGGGACAGGGAAAGGAGATACGCAGTATTTT.

There are many counts of this clone. The rearrangement uses TRBV28 and TRBJ2-1, with 7 nucleotides matching TRBD2. The germline V gene has CDR1 MDHEN and CDR2 SYDVKM. The CDR3 is 16 amino acids. The ends lost 7 bases at V and 5 bases at J; junction bases unmatched: 14. The DNA for the CDR3 is TGTGCCAGCACCCTCCGGGTCCAGCGGGGACACAATGAGCAGTTCTTC. It is translated as CASTLRVQRGHNEQFF.

The chain joins TRBV6-6 to TRBJ2-5, with D uncertain. The CDR3 consists of 13 residues. V lost 2 bases and J 5 bases, leaving 9 bases between the germline ends. Per the germline V gene, CDR1 is MNHNY and CDR2 is SVGAGI (reference sequence). This CDR3 reads CASSYMGMETQYF. CDR3 DNA sequence: TGTGCCAGCAGTTACATGGGTATGGAGACCCAGTACTTC.

CDR3 in DNA: TGTGCCAGCAGCCAAGTGGGGGCCTACGAGCAGTACTTC. Translation: CASSQVGAYEQYF. This chain links TRBV4-2 with TRBJ2-7, with D possibly called TRBD1 or TRBD2 (5 bases each). V shed 1 base and J shed 2 bases, with 6 bases lying between them. This CDR3 contains 13 residues. CDR1 and CDR2 (germline): LGHNA, YNFKEQ.

The chain links TRBV5-6 to TRBJ2-1; D unresolved. V was trimmed by 5 bases and J by 10 bases, leaving 13 bases between them. Germline CDR1 and CDR2: SGHDT and YYEEEE. This CDR3 region has 12 residues. The CDR3, as DNA: TGTGCCAGCAGTCTGCAACAGCCCGAGCAGTTCTTC. Amino acids: CASSLQQPEQFF.